The present entry profiles one T cell receptor (beta chain) with its context. Under the authors' procedure: Estimation of nucleated cell counts relied on the amplification of reference gene primers. Assay used: immunoSEQ multiplex PCR; TCRdb lists only in-frame clones, some missing. V and J calls and clone size are copied from that table; D and trimming were computed from the DNA. The sample has 250,000 to 300,000 clones; about 90% are singletons. The sample belongs to a study of blood T cell repertoires in COVID-19. Study-level background: T cells, B-cell-depleted T cells, or PBMCs supplied cDNA or gDNA.

This clonotype originated in a woman aged 25-40 years with COVID-19, enrolled during active disease. The sample comprised peripheral blood.

Here the CDR3 DNA reads TGTGCCAGCAGTTTCGGGGGGAGGGGTCAGCCCCAGCATTTT. The encoded protein is CASSFGGRGQPQHF. The chain couples TRBV27 to TRBJ1-5, with D maybe TRBD1 (5 bases). Germline V gives CDR1 MNHEY, CDR2 SMNVEV (reference sequence). V was clipped by 3 bases and J by 6 bases, with 12 bases between them. This CDR3 spans 14 amino acids.